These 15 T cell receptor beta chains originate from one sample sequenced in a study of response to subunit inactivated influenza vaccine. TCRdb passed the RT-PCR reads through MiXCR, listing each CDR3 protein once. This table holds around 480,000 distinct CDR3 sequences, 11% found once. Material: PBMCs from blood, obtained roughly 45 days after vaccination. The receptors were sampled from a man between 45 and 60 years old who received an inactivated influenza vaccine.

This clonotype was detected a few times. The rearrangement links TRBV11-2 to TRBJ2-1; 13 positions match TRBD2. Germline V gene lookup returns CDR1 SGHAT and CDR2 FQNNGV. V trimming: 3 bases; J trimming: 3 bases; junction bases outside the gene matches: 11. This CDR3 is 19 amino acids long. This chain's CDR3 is CASSFRSRLAGGGYNEQFF. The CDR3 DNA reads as TGTGCCAGCAGCTTCCGAAGCCGACTAGCGGGGGGCGGCTACAATGAGCAGTTCTTC.

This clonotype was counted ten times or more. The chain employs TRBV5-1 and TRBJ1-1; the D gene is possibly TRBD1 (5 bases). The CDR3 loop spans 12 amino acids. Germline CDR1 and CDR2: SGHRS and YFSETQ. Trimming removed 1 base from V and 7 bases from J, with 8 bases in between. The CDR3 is CASSLFGGEAFF. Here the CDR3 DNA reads TGCGCCAGCAGCTTGTTTGGGGGTGAAGCTTTCTTT.

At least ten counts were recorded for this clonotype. This chain's CDR3 is CAIMGTGTSSNEQFF. CDR3 in DNA: TGTGCCATCATGGGGACCGGGACTAGTAGTAATGAGCAGTTCTTC. This chain joins TRBV10-3 and TRBJ2-1; the match to TRBD2 covers 8 bases. V gave up 7 bases and J gave up 7 bases; unmatched junction bases: 12. Per the germline V gene, CDR1 is ENHRY and CDR2 is SYGVKD. CDR3 size: 15 residues.

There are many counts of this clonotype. The chain's CDR3 is CASSQDFQGGSYNEQFF. The CDR3, as DNA: TGCGCCAGCAGCCAAGACTTTCAGGGTGGATCCTACAATGAGCAGTTCTTC. The rearrangement joins TRBV4-3 to TRBJ2-1; tentatively, D is TRBD1 (5 bases). This CDR3 comprises 17 residues. CDR1 LGHNA and CDR2 YSLEER come from the germline V gene. Trimming cost V 0 bases and J 1 base, with 13 bases left between them.

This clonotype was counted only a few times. In DNA, the CDR3 is TGTGCCAGCAGCTTGGCCGTATCAGGGGGCACCGGGGAGCTGTTTTTT. It encodes CASSLAVSGGTGELFF. The chain has TRBV5-4 and TRBJ2-2, with 7 bases that match TRBD1. This CDR3 comprises 16 residues. Germline V gene sequence: CDR1 SGHNT, CDR2 YYREEE (reference sequence). The V gene end was trimmed by 0 bases and the J gene end by 4 bases; junction bases not matched to a gene: 6.

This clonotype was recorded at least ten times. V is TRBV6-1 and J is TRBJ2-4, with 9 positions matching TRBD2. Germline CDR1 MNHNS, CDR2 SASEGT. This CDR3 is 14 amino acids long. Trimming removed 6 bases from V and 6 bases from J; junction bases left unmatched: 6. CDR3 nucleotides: TGTGCCAGCAGCCTAGCGGGACCCCCAAACATTCAGTACTTC. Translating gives CASSLAGPPNIQYF.

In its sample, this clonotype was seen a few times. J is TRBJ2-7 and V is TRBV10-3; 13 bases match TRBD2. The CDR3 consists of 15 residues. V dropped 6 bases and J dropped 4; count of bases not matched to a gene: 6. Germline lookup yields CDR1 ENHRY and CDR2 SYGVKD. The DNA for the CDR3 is TGTGCCATCAGGTTCGGACTAGCGGGAGATTACGAGCAGTACTTC. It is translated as CAIRFGLAGDYEQYF.

CDR3 DNA sequence: TGTGCCAGCATGACAGGGGGAGAGACCCAGTACTTC. Its translation is CASMTGGETQYF. The gene calls are TRBV6-5 and TRBJ2-5; TRBD1 aligns across 9 bases. Germline V gene data show CDR1 as MNHEY and CDR2 as SVGAGI. The V gene end was trimmed by 7 bases and the J gene end by 4 bases; junction bases not matched to a gene: 1. This CDR3 has 12 residues.

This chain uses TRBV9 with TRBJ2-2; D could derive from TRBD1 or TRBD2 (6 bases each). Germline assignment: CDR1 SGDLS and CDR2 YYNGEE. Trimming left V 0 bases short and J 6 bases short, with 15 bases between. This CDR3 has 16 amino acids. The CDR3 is CASSVGGAVYAGELFF. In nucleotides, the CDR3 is TGTGCCAGCAGCGTAGGGGGGGCGGTGTACGCCGGGGAGCTGTTTTTT.

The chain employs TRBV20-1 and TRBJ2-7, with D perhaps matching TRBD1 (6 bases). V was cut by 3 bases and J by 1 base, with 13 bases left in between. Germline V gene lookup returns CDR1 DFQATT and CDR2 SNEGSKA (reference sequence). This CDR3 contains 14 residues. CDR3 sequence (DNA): TGCAGTGCTAGGGATTTGGGGGCTTCCTACGAGCAGTACTTC. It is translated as CSARDLGASYEQYF.

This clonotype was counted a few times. DNA for the CDR3: TGTGCCAGCAGTAACCGACCGGGACGGATGAACACTGAAGCTTTCTTT. Translated: CASSNRPGRMNTEAFF. V and J are TRBV6-5 and TRBJ1-1, with TRBD1 as a possible D gene (5 bases). V was cut by 5 bases and J by 0 bases, with 16 bases left in between. Germline-derived CDR1 and CDR2 are MNHEY and SVGAGI. The CDR3 contains 16 residues.

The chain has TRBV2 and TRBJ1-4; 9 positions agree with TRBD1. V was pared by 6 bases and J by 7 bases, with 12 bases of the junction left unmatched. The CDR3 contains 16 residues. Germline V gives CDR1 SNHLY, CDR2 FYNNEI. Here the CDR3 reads CASSSPYRGRFEKLFF. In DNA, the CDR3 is TGTGCCAGCAGCTCTCCCTACAGGGGGCGATTTGAAAAACTGTTTTTT.

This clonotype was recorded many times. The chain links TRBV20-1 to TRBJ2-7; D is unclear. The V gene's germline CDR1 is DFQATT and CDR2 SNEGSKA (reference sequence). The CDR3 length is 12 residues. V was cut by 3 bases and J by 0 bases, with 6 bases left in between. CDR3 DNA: TGCAGTGCTAGGACCAGCTCCTACGAGCAGTACTTC. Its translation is CSARTSSYEQYF.

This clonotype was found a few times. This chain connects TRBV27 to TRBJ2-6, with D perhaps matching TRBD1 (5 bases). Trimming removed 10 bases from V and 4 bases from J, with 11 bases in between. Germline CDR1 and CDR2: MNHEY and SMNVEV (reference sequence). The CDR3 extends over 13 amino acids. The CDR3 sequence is CATRVSGANVLTF. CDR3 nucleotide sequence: TGTGCCACCAGGGTATCCGGGGCCAACGTCCTGACTTTC.

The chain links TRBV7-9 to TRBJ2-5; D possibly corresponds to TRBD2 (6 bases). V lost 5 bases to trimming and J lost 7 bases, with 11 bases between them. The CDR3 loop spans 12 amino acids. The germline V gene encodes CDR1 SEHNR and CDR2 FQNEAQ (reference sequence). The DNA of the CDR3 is TGTGCCAGCAGCAAGATGGAGGGGACCCAGTACTTC. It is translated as CASSKMEGTQYF.